This entry concerns a single T cell receptor (beta chain). Its target antigen remains unknown. No base qualities exist here, and no much larger clone lies one base off it. TCRdb records Illumina NovaSeq 6000 as the sequencer. TCRalpha and TCRbeta cDNA libraries were built by 5'RACE with constant-segment primers, adding sample barcodes and unique molecular identifiers. RNA was extracted from every sample with Trizol reagent. Amplification of the libraries took two PCR steps, and the second step added a second sample barcode plus Illumina TruSeq adapters. Libraries were sequenced on an Illumina NovaSeq with 2 x 150 bp paired-end reads. On the study's bioinformatics: The reads were demultiplexed and collapsed into UMI-guided consensus sequences using migec v1.2.7. Using mixcr v2.1.11, the UMI consensuses were aligned to TRA and TRB V and J templates and assembled into clonotypes. Clonotypes were classified as expanded or contracted when called significant by both edgeR and NoisET, with noise models trained on biological replicates. For edgeR calls, a false discovery rate-adjusted p below 0.01 and a log2 fold-change threshold of 1 were applied. As an exploratory analysis of dynamics, max-normalized trajectories of the 1000 most abundant clonotypes were examined by PCA with hierarchical clustering. The CD4 or CD8 phenotype of responding clones was assigned using the separately sequenced CD4+ and CD8+ repertoires. In-frame beta chains were kept once TCRdb had trimmed the public reads at Q25 with fastp and called clones with MiXCR. Merged by CDR3 protein, the rows form single entries marked with the most common genes and DNA. What appears here as the V and J calls and clone size reflects TCRdb's work, not the paper's. For this sample there are around 250,000 distinct CDR3 sequences; approximately 15% appear just once. More than 2% of the sample goes to the ten largest clones.

The sample originates from a study of T-cell memory formation after mild COVID-19 (TCRdb year 2021). For the wider study: Most TCR sequence clusters were specific to one of the two donors. Two young, previously healthy adult volunteers made up the cohort, one male and one female. Longitudinal TCRalpha and TCRbeta repertoire sequencing tracked T-cell clones expanding and contracting after mild COVID-19 in a couple of donors. General study outcomes and caveats: Some responding clones were detected in pre-infection memory, suggesting pre-existing cross-reactive memory T cells joined the SARS-CoV-2 response. Only two mild cases were covered in the study, and larger cohorts including severe cases with pre-infection samples were considered necessary. SARS-CoV-2 specificity of the second-wave clones peaking on day 37 was not confirmed. Balanced CD4/CD8 phenotypes were observed for clones contracting from day 15 to 85, whereas a bias towards CD4+ was observed for a second wave of clones expanding from day 15 to 37. Contracting CD4+ clones were found mainly in CM and EM memory subsets, while CD8+ clones were enriched in EMRA.

V trim: 2 bases; J trim: 4 bases; unmatched bases: 3. The germline V gene gives CDR1 as MNHEY and CDR2 as SVGEGT. Reading from cysteine to phenylalanine, the CDR3 counts 14 amino acids. Only the CDR3 portion is preserved as DNA: 42 bases, with reading frame beginning at the first base. Ficoll-Paque density gradient centrifugation was the method used to isolate PBMCs. Sequencing was performed on PBMCs or a T cell subset sorted from them (not recorded which). The sequence is built from TRBV6-2 or TRBV6-3 and TRBJ2-7; the central 9 bases match TRBD2. This TCR was sampled from an adult woman who had mild COVID-19 (a few samples of this study predate the infection). The sample titles of this study are shuffled in the database, so cell type and time point are left out; the donor was told from shared clones. The sequence in DNA is TGTGCCAGCAGTTACGGCGGGAGGGCTTACGAGCAGTACTTC. Its product reads: CASSYGGRAYEQYF.